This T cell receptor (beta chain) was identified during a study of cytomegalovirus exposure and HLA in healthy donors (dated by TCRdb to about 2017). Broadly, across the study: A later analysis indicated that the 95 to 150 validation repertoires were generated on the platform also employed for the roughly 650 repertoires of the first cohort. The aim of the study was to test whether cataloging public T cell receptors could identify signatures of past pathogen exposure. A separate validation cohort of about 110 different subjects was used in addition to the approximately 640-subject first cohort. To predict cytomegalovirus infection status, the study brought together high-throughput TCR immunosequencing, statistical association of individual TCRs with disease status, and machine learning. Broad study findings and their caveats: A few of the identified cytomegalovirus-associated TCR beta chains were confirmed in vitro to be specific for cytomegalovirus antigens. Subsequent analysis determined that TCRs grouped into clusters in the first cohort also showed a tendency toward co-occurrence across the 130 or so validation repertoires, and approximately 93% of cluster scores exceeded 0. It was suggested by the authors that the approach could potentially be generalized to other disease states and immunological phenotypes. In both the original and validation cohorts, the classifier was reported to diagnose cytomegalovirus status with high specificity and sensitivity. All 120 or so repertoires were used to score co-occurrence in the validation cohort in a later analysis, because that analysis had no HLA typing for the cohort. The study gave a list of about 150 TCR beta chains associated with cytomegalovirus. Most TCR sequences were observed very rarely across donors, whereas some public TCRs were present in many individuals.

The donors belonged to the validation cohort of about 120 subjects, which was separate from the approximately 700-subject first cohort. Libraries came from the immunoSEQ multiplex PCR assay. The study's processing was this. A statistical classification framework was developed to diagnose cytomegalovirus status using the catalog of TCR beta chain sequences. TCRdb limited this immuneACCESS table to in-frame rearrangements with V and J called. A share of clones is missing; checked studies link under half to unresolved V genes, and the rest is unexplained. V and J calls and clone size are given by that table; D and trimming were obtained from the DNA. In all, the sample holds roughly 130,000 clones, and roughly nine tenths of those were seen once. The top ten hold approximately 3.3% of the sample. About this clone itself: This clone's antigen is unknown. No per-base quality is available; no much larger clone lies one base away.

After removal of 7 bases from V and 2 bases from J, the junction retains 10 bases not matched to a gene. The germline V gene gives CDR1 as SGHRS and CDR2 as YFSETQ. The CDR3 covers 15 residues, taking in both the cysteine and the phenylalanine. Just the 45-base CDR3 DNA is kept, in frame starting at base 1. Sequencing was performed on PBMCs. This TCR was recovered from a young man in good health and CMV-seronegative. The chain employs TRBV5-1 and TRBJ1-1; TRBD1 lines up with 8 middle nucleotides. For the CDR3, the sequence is CASRPGDRYNTEAFF. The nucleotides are TGCGCCAGCCGACCCGGGGACAGGTACAACACTGAAGCTTTCTTT.